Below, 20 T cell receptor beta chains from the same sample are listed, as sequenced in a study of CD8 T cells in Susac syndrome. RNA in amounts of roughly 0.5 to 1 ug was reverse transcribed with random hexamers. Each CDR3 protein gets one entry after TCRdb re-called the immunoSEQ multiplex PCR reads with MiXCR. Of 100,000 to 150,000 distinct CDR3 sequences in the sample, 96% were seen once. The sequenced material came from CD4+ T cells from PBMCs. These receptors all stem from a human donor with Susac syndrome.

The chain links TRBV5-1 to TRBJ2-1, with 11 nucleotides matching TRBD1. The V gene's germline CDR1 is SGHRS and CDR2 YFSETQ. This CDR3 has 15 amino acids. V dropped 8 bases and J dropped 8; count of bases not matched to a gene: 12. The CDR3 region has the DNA TGCGCCAGTCTACTCTGGGACAGGGGGATCGATGAGCAGTTCTTC. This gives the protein CASLLWDRGIDEQFF.

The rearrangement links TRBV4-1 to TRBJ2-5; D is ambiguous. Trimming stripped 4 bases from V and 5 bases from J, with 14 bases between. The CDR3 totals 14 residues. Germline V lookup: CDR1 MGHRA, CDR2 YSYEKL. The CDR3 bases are TGCGCCAGCAGCCTCACGAACTTCCCGGAGACCCAGTACTTC. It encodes CASSLTNFPETQYF.

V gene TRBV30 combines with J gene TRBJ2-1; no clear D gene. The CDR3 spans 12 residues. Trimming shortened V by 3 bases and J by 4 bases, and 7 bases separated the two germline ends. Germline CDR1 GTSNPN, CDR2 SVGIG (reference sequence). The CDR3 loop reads CAWSLGYNEQFF. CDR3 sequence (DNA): TGTGCCTGGAGCCTCGGGTACAATGAGCAGTTCTTC. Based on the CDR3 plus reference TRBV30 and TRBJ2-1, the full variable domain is SQTIHQWPATLVQPVGSPLSLECTVEGTSNPNLYWYRQAAGRGLQLLFYSVGIGQISSEVPQNLSASRPQDRQFILSSKKLLLSDSGFYLCAWSLGYNEQFFGPGTRLTVL.

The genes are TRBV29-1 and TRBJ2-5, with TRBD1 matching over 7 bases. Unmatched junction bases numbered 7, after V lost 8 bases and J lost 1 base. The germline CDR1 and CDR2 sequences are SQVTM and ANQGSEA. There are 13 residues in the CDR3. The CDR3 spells CSYYRGPQETQYF. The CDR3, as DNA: TGCAGCTACTACAGGGGTCCCCAAGAGACCCAGTACTTC. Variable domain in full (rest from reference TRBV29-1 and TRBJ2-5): SAVISQKPSRDICQRGTSLTIQCQVDSQVTMMFWYRQQPGQSLTLIATANQGSEATYESGFVIDKFPISRPNLTFSTLTVSNMSPEDSSIYLCSYYRGPQETQYFGPGTRLLVL.

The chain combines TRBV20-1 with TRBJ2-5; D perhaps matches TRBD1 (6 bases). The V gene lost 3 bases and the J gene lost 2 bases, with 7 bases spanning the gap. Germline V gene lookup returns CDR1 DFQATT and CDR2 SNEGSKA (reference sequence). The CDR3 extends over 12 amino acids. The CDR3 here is CSASRGQETQYF. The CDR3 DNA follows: TGCAGTGCTAGCAGGGGACAAGAGACCCAGTACTTC.

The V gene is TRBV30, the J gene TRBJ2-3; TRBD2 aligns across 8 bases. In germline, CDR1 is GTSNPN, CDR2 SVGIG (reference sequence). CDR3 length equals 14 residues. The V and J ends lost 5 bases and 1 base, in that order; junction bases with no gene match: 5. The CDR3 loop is CAWGQTSGTDTQYF. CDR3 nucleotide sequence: TGTGCCTGGGGACAGACTAGCGGCACAGATACGCAGTATTTT.

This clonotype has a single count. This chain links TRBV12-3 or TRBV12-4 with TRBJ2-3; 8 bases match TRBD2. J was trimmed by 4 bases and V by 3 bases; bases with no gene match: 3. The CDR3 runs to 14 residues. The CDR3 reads CASSFSGGADTQYF. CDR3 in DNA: TGTGCCAGCAGTTTCAGCGGGGGTGCAGATACGCAGTATTTT.

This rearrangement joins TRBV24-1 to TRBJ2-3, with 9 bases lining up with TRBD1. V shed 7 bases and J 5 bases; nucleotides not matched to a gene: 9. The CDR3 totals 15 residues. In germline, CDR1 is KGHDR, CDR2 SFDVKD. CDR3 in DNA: TGTGCCACCAGCCAACCGGGACAGGGCGGAGATACGCAGTATTTT. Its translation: CATSQPGQGGDTQYF.

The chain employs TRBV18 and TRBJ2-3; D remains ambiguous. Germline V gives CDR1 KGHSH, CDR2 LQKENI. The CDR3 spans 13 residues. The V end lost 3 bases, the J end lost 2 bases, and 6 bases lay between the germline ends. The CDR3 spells CASSPWATDTQYF. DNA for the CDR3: TGTGCCAGCTCACCCTGGGCCACAGATACGCAGTATTTT.

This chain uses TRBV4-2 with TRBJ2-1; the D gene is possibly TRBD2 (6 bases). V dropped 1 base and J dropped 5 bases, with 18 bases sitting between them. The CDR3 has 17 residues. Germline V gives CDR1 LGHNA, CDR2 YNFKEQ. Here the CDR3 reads CASSQVLVRGGDNEQFF. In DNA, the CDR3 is TGTGCCAGCAGCCAAGTCCTAGTGCGGGGAGGAGACAATGAGCAGTTCTTC.

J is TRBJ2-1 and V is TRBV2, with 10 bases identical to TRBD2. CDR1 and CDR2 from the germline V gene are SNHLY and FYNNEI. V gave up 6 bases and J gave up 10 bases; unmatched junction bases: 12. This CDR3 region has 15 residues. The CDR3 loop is CASSVTSGNSREQFF. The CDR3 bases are TGTGCCAGCAGCGTAACTAGCGGGAACTCAAGGGAGCAGTTCTTC.

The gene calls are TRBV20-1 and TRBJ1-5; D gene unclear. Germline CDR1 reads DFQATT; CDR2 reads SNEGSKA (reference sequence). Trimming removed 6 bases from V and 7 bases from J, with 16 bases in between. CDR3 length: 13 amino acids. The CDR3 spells CSAPEDQRQPQHF. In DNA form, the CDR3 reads TGCAGTGCCCCAGAGGATCAGCGCCAGCCCCAGCATTTT.

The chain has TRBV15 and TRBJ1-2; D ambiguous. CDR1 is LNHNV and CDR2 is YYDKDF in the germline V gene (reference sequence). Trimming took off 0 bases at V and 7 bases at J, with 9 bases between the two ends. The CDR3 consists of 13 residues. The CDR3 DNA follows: TGTGCCACCAGCAGAGATCGATTTAGTGGCTACACCTTC. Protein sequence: CATSRDRFSGYTF.

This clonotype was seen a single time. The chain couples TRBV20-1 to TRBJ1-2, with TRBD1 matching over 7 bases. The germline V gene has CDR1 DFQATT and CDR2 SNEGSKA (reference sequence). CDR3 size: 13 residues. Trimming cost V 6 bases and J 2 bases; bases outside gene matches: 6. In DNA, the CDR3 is TGCAGTGCCACGGGGACAGCCAACTATGGCTACACCTTC. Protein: CSATGTANYGYTF.

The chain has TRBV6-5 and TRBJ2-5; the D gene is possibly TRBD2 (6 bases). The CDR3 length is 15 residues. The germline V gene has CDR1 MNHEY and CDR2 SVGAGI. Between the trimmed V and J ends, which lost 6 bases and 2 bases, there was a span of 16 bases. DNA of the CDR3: TGTGCCAGCAGCAAATGGGACTCGCCACAAGAGACCCAGTACTTC. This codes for CASSKWDSPQETQYF.

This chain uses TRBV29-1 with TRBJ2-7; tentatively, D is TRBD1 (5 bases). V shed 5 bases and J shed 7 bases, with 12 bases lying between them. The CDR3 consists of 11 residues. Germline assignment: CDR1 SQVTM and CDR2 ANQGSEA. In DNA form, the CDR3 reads TGCAGCGTTCGCGACAGAGATGAGCAGTACTTC. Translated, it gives CSVRDRDEQYF.

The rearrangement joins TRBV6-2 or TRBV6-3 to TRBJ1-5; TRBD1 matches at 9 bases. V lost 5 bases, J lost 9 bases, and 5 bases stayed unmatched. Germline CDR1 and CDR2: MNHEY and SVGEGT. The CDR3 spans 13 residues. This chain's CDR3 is CASSTGQGLPQHF. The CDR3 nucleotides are TGTGCCAGCAGTACGGGACAGGGACTGCCCCAGCATTTT.

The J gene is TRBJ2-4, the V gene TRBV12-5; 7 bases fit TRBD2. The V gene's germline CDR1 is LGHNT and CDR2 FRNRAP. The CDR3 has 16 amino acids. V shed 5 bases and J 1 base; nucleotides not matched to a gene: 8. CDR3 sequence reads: CASGPSGEGAKNIQYF. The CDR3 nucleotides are TGTGCTAGTGGTCCTAGCGGAGAGGGGGCCAAAAACATTCAGTACTTC. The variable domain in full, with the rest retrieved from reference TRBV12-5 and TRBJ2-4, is DARVTQTPRHKVTEMGQEVTMRCQPILGHNTVFWYRQTMMQGLELLAYFRNRAPLDDSGMPKDRFSAEMPDATLATLKIQPSEPRDSAVYFCASGPSGEGAKNIQYFGAGTRLSVL.

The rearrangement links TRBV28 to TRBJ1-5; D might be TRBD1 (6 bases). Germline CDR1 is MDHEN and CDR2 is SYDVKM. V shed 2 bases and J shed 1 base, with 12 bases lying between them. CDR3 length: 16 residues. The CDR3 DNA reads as TGTGCCAGCAGTTTAGCGGGGACACTCAGCAATCAGCCCCAGCATTTT. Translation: CASSLAGTLSNQPQHF.

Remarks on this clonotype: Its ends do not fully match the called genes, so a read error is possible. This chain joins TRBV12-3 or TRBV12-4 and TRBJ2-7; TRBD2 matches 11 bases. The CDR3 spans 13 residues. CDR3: CASSLAGTGLAGF. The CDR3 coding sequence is TGTGCCAGCAGTTTAGCTGGTACAGGACTAGCGGGCTTC.